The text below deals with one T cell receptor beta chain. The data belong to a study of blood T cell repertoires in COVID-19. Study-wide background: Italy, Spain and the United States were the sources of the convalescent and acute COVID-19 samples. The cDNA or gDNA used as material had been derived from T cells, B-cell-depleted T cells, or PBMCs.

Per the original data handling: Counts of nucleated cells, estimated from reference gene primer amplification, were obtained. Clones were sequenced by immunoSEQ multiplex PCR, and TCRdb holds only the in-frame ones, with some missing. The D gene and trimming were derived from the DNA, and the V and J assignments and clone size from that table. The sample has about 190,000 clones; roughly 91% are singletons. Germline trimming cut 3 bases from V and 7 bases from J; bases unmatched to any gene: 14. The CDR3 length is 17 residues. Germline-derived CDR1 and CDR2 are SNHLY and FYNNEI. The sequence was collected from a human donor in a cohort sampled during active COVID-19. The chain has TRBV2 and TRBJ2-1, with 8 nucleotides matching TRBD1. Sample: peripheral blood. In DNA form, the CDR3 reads TGTGCCAGCAGTGATTATATAAAGGACAGGGTCGGGAATGAGCAGTTCTTC. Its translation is CASSDYIKDRVGNEQFF.